The entry that follows covers one T cell receptor (beta chain) sequence. Its antigen is not known. Regarding donors, all were healthy bone marrow donors. CDR1 and CDR2 from the germline V gene are SGHTS and YDEGEE. This CDR3 region has 18 residues. The J segment lost 1 base and the V segment lost 4 bases, leaving 12 bases of the junction unmatched. The PCR had 60 Vbeta and 13 Jbeta primers. Only in-frame clones appear in the TCRdb table, and some are missing; sequencing was by immunoSEQ multiplex PCR. This sample has 150,000 to 200,000 clones; around 78% occur once, and the top ten carry approximately 2.2%. This entry comes from a study of cytomegalovirus exposure and HLA in healthy donors. Whole-study findings and limits: It emerged from a later analysis that several of the most significant clusters appeared to be linked to common viral pathogens. Cytomegalovirus-associated TCR beta chains were listed, numbering approximately 150. Relative to the approximately 680-donor mean, N-insertions were reportedly fewer in an Asian-associated ancestry cluster in a later analysis.

The chain recombines TRBV5-8 with TRBJ2-3; TRBD2 matches at 10 bases. Sequencing was done on a sample of PBMCs. The sequence derives from a woman younger than 45 in good health and CMV-seropositive. The CDR3 nucleotides are TGTGCCAGCAGCGCATACAAGACTAGCGGGTTACGCACAGATACGCAGTATTTT. Its protein is CASSAYKTSGLRTDTQYF. Full variable domain (rest looked up from reference TRBV5-8 and TRBJ2-3): EAGVTQSPTHLIKTRGQQATLRCSPISGHTSVYWYQQALGLGLQFLLWYDEGEERNRGNFPPRFSGRQFPNYSSELNVNALELEDSALYLCASSAYKTSGLRTDTQYFGPGTRLTVL.